The 7 T cell receptor beta chains below were found in one sample sequenced in a study of shared clonotypes between healthy human individuals. Assay: immunoSEQ multiplex PCR; the TCRdb copy retains only in-frame clones and omits some. Counted here are roughly 1.5 million clones, under 99% occurring once; the ten biggest clones make up less than 0.55%. Sequencing used naive CD4+ T cells sorted from blood. Stated subset: CD45RA+ positively selected. Receptor source: a man aged 25 to 40 in good health.

The rearrangement uses TRBV5-1 and TRBJ2-2; D is possibly TRBD1 (5 bases). The V end lost 4 bases, the J end lost 5 bases, and 18 bases lay between the germline ends. Germline loops: CDR1 SGHRS, CDR2 YFSETQ. The CDR3 is 16 residues long. The CDR3 nucleotides read TGCGCCAGCAGCGTTGTGGGTCAACCAGGGACCGGGGAGCTGTTTTTT. Its protein is CASSVVGQPGTGELFF.

The V and J genes are TRBV13 and TRBJ2-7; 7 positions agree with TRBD2. After removal of 5 bases from V and 0 bases from J, the junction contained 10 bases not matched to a gene. The CDR3 length is 16 residues. The germline gives CDR1 PRHDT, CDR2 FYEKMQ (reference sequence). The CDR3 region is CASSRAGTATSYEQYF. DNA of the CDR3: TGTGCCAGCAGCCGAGCGGGGACTGCCACCTCCTACGAGCAGTACTTC. Based on the CDR3 plus reference TRBV13 and TRBJ2-7, the full variable domain is AAGVIQSPRHLIKEKRETATLKCYPIPRHDTVYWYQQGPGQDPQFLISFYEKMQSDKGSIPDRFSAQQFSDYHSELNMSSLELGDSALYFCASSRAGTATSYEQYFGPGTRLTVT.

This clone was counted once. The V gene is TRBV28, the J gene TRBJ1-2, with D tentatively TRBD1 (5 bases). CDR3 size: 13 residues. The germline V and J ends were trimmed by 7 bases and 4 bases, with 13 bases remaining between them. Germline values: CDR1 MDHEN, CDR2 SYDVKM. As DNA, the CDR3 is TGTGCCAGCACATGGGGCGGTAGCTATGGCTACACCTTC. This translates into CASTWGGSYGYTF.

Concerning this clone itself: Other DNA sequences in this sample translate to the same CDR3. The CDR3 DNA reads TGTGCCAGCAGTTTAGGCGGGGGGCCCACAGATACGCAGTATTTT. It encodes CASSLGGGPTDTQYF. The chain couples TRBV27 to TRBJ2-3; 8 nucleotides agree with TRBD2. The germline V gene encodes CDR1 MNHEY and CDR2 SMNVEV (reference sequence). This CDR3 is built from 15 residues. After removal of 2 bases from V and 2 bases from J, the junction contained 3 bases not matched to a gene.

The chain joins TRBV11-2 to TRBJ2-1; 8 bases match TRBD1. The germline V gene encodes CDR1 SGHAT and CDR2 FQNNGV. V gave up 2 bases and J gave up 5 bases; unmatched junction bases: 5. The CDR3 has 15 amino acids. The CDR3: CASSLRTGFDNEQFF. The CDR3 DNA sequence: TGTGCCAGCAGCTTAAGGACAGGGTTCGACAATGAGCAGTTCTTC.

The genes are TRBV5-6 and TRBJ2-7; D is unclear. Trimming cost V 4 bases and J 2 bases, with 19 bases left between them. This CDR3 spans 16 amino acids. Germline V gene lookup returns CDR1 SGHDT and CDR2 YYEEEE. CDR3 sequence: CASSPAPRRHAYEQYF. The CDR3 DNA reads TGTGCCAGCAGCCCTGCTCCGCGACGCCATGCCTACGAGCAGTACTTC.

The chain is built from TRBV7-9 and TRBJ1-2; TRBD1 is a possible D gene (6 bases). The CDR3 totals 14 residues. Trimming stripped 1 base from V and 4 bases from J, with 10 bases between. The germline V gene encodes CDR1 SEHNR and CDR2 FQNEAQ (reference sequence). CDR3: CASSLGDTFYGYTF. In DNA form, the CDR3 reads TGTGCCAGCAGCTTAGGGGACACCTTCTATGGCTACACCTTC.